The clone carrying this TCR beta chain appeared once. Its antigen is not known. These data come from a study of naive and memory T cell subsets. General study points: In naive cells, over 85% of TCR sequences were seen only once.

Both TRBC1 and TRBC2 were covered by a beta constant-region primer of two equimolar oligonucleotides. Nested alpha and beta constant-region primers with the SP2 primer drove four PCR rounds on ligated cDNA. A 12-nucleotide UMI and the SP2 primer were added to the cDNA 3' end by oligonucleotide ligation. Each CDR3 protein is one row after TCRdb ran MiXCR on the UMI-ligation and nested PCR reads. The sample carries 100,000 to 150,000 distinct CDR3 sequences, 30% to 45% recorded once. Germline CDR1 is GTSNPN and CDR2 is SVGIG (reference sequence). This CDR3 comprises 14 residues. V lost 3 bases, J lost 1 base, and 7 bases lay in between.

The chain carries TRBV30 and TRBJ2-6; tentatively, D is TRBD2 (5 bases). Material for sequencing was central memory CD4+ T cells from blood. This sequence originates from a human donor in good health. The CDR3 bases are TGTGCCTGGAGCACGGGGTCTGGGGCCAACGTCCTGACTTTC. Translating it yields CAWSTGSGANVLTF. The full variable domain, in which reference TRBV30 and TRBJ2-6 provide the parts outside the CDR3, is SQTIHQWPATLVQPVGSPLSLECTVEGTSNPNLYWYRQAAGRGLQLLFYSVGIGQISSEVPQNLSASRPQDRQFILSSKKLLLSDSGFYLCAWSTGSGANVLTFGAGSRLTVL.